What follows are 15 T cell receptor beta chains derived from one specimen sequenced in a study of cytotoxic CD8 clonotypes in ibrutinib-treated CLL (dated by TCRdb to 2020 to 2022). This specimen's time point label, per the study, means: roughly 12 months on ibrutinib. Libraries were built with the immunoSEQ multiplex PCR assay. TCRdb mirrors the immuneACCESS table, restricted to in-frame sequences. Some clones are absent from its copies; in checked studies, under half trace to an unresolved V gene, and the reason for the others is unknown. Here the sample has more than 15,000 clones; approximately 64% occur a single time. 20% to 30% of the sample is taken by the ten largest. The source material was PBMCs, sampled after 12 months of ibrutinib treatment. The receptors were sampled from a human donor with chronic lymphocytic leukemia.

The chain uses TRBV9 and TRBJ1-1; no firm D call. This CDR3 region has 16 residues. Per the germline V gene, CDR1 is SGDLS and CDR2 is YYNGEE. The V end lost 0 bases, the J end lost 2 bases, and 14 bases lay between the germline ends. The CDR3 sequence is CASSVGWYAENTEAFF. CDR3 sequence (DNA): TGTGCCAGCAGCGTAGGGTGGTATGCGGAAAACACTGAAGCTTTCTTT.

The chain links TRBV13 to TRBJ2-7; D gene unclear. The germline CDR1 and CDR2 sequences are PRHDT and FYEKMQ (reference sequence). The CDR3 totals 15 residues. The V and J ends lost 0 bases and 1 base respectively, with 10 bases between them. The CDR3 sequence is CASSLGPSASYEQYF. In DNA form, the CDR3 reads TGTGCCAGCAGCTTAGGTCCCTCGGCTTCCTACGAGCAGTACTTC.

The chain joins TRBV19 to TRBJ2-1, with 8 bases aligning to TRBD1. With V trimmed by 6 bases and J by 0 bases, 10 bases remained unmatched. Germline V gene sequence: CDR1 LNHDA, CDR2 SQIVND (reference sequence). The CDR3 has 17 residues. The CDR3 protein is CASRMTGVASSYNEQFF. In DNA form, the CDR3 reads TGTGCCAGTAGGATGACAGGGGTCGCGAGCTCCTACAATGAGCAGTTCTTC. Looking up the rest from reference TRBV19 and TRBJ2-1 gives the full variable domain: DGGITQSPKYLFRKEGQNVTLSCEQNLNHDAMYWYRQDPGQGLRLIYYSQIVNDFQKGDIAEGYSVSREKKESFPLTVTSAQKNPTAFYLCASRMTGVASSYNEQFFGPGTRLTVL.

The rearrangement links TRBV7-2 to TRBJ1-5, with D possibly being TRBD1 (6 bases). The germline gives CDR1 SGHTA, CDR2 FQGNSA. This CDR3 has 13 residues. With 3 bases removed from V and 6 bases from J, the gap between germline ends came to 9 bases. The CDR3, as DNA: TGTGCCAGCAGCTTCAGGGGCGGTCAGCCCCAGCATTTT. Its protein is CASSFRGGQPQHF.

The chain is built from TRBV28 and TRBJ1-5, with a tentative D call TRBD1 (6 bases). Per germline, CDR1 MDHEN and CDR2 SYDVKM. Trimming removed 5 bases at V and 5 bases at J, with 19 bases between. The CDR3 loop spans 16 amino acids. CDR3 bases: TGTGCCAGCAGTACTCGGGCGGGGACACCTTATCAGCCCCAGCATTTT. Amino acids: CASSTRAGTPYQPQHF.

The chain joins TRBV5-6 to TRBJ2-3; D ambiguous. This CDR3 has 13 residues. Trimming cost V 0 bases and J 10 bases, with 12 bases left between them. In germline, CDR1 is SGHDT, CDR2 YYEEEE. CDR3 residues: CASSLAVGQAQYF. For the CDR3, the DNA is TGTGCCAGCAGCTTGGCCGTCGGCCAGGCGCAGTATTTT.

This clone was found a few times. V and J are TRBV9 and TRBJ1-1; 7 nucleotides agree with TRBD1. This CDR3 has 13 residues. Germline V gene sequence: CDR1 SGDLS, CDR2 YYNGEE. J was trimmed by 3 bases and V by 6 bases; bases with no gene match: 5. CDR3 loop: CASNDREDTEAFF. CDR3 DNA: TGTGCCAGCAATGACAGGGAGGACACTGAAGCTTTCTTT.

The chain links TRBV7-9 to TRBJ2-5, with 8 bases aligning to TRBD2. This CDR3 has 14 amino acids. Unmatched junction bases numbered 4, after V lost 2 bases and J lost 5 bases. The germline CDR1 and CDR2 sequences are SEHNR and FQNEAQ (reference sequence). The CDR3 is CASSLSGSGETQYF. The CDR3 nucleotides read TGTGCCAGCAGCTTAAGCGGGAGTGGGGAGACCCAGTACTTC. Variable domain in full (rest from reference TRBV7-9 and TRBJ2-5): DTGVSQNPRHKITKRGQNVTFRCDPISEHNRLYWYRQTLGQGPEFLTYFQNEAQLEKSRLLSDRFSAERPKGSFSTLEIQRTEQGDSAMYLCASSLSGSGETQYFGPGTRLLVL.

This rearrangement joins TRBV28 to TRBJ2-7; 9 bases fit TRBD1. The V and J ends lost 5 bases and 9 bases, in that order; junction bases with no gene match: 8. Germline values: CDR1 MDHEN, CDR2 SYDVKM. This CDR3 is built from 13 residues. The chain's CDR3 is CASSPGDRVGQYF. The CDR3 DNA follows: TGTGCCAGCAGTCCCGGGGACAGGGTTGGGCAGTACTTC.

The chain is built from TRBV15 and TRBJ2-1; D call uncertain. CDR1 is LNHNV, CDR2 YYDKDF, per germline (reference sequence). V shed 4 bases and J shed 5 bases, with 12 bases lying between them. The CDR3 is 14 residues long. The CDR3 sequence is CATSKVSQNNEQFF. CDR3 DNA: TGTGCCACCAGCAAAGTCTCCCAAAACAATGAGCAGTTCTTC.

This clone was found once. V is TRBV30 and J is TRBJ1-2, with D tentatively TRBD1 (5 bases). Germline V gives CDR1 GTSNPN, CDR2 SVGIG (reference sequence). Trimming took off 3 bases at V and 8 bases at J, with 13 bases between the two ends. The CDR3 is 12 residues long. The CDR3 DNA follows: TGTGCCTGGAGGTTGGGCAGGGAAGGCTACACCTTC. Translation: CAWRLGREGYTF. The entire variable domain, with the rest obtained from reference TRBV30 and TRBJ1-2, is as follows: SQTIHQWPATLVQPVGSPLSLECTVEGTSNPNLYWYRQAAGRGLQLLFYSVGIGQISSEVPQNLSASRPQDRQFILSSKKLLLSDSGFYLCAWRLGREGYTFGSGTRLTVV.

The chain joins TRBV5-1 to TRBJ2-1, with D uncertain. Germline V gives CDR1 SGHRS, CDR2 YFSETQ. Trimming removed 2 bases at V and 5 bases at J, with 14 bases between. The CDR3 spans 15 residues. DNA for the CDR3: TGCGCCAGCAGCTTCGAACTACCCGGAGACAATGAGCAGTTCTTC. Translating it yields CASSFELPGDNEQFF. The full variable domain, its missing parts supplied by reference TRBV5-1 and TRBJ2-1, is KAGVTQTPRYLIKTRGQQVTLSCSPISGHRSVSWYQQTPGQGLQFLFEYFSETQRNKGNFPGRFSGRQFSNSRSEMNVSTLELGDSALYLCASSFELPGDNEQFFGPGTRLTVL.

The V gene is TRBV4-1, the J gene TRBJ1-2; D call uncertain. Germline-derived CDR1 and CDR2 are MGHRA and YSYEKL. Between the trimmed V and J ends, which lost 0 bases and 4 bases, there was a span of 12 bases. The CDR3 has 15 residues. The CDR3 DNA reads TGCGCCAGCAGCCAAGACACCACGGCTACCTATGGCTACACCTTC. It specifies CASSQDTTATYGYTF.

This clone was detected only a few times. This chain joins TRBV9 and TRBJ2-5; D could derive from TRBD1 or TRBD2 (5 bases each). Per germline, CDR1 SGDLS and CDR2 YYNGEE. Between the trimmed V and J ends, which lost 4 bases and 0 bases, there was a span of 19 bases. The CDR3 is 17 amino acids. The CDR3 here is CASSRNSGTWYQETQYF. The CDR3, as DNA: TGTGCCAGCAGCCGCAACTCCGGGACCTGGTACCAAGAGACCCAGTACTTC.

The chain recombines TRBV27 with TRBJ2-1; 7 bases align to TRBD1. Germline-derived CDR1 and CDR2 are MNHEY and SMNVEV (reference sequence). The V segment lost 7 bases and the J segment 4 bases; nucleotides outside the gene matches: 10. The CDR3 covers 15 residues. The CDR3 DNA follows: TGTGCCAGCACTCAAACAGGGGACGGGTACAATGAGCAGTTCTTC. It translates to CASTQTGDGYNEQFF.